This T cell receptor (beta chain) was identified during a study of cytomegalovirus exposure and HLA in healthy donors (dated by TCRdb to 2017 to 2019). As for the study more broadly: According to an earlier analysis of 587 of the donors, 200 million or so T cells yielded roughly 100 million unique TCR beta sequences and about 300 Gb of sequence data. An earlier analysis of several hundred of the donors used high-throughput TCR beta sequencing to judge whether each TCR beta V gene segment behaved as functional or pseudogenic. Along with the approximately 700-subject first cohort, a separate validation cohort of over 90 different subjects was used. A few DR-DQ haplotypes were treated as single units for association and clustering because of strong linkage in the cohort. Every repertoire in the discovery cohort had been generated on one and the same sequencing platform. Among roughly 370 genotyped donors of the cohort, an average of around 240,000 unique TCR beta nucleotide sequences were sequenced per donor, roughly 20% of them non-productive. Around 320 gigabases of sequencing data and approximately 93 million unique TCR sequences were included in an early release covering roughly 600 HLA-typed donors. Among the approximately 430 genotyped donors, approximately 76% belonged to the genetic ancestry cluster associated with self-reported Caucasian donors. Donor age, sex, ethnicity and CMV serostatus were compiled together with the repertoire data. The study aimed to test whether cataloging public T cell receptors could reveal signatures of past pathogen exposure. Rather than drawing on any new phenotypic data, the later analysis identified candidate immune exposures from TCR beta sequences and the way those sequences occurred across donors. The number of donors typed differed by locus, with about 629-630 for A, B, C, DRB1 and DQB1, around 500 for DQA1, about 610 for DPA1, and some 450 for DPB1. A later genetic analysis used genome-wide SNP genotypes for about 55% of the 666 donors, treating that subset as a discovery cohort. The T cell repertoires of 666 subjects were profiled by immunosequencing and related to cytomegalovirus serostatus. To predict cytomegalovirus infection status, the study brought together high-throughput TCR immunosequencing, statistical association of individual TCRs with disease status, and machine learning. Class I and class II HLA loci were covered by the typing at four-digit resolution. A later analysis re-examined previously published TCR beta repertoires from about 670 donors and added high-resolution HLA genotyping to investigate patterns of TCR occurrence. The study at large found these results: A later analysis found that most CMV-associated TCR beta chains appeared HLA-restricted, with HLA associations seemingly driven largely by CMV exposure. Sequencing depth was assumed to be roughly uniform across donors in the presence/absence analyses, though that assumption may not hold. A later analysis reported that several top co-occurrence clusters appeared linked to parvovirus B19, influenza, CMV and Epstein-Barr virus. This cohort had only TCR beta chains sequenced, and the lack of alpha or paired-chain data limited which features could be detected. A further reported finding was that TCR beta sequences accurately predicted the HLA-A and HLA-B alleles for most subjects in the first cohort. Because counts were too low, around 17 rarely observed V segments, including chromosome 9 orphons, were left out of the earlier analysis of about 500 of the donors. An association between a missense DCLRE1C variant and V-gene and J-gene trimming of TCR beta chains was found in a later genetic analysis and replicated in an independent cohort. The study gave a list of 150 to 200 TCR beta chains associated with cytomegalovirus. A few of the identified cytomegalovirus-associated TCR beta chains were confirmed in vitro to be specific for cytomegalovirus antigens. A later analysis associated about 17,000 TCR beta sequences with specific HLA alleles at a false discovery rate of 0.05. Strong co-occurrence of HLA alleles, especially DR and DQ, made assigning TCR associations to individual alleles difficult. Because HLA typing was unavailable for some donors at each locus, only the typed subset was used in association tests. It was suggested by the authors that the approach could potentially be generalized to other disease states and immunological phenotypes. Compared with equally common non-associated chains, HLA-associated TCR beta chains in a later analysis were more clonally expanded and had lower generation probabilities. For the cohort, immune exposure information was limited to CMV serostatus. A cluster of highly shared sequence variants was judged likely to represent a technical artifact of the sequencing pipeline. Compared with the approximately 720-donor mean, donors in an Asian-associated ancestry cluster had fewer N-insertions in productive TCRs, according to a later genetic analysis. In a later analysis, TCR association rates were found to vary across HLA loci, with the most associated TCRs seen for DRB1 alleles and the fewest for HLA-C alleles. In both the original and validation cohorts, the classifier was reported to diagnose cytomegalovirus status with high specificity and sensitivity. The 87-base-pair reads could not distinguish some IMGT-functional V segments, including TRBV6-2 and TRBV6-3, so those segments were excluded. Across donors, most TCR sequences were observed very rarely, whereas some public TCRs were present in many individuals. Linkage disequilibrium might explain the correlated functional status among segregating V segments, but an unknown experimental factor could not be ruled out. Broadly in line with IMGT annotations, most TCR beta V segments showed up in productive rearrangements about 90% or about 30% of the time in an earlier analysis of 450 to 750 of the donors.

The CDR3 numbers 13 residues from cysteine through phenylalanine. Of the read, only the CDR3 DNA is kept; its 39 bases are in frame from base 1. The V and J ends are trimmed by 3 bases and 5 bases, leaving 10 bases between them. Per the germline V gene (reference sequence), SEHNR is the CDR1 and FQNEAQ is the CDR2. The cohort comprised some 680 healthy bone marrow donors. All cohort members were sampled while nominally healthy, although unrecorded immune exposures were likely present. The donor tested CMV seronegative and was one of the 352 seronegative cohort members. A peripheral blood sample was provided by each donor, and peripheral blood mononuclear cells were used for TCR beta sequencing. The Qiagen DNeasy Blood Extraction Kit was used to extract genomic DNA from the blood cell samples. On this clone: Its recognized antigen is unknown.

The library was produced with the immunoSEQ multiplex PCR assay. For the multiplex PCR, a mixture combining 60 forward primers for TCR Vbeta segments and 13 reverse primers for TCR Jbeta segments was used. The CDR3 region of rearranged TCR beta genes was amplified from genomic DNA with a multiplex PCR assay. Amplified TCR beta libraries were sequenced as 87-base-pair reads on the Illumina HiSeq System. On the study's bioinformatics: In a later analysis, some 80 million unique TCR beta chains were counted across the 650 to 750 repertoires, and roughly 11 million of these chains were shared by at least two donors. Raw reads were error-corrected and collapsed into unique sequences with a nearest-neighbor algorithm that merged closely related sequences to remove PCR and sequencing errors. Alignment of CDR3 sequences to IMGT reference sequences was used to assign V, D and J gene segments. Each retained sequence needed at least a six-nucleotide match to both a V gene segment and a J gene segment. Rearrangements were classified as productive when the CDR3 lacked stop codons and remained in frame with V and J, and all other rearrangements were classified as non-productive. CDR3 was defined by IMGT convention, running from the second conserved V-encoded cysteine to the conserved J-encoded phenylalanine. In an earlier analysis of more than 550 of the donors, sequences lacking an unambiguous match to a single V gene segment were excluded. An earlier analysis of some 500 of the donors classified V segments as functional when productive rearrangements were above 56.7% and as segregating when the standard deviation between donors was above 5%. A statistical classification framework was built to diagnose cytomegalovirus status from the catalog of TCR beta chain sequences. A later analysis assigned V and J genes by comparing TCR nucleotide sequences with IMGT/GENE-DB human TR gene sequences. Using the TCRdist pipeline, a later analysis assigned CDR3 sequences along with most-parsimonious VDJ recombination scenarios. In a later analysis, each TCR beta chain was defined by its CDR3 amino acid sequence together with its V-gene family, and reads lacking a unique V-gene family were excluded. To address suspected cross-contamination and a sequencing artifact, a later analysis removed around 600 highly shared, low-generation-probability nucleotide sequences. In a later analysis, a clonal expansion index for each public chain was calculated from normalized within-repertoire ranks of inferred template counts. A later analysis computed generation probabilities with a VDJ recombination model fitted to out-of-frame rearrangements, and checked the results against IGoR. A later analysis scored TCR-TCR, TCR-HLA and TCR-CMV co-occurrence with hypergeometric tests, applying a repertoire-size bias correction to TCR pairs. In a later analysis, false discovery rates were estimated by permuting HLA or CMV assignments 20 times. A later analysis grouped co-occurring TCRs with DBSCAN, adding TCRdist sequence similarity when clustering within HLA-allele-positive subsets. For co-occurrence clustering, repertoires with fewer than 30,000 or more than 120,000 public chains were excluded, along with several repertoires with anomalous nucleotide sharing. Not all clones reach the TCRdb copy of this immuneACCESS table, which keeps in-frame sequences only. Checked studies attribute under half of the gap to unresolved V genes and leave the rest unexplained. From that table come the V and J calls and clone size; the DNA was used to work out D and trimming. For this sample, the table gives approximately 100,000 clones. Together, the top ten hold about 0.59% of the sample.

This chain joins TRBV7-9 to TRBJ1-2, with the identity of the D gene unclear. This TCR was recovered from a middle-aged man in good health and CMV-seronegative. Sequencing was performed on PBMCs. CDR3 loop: CASSLEEIYGYTF. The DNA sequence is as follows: TGTGCCAGCAGCTTGGAGGAAATATATGGCTACACCTTC.